This T cell receptor (beta chain) was identified during a study of blood T cell repertoires in COVID-19. Study-level information: The United States, Italy and Spain provided the acute and convalescent COVID-19 samples.

Trimming removed 4 bases at V and 1 base at J, with 13 bases between. The CDR3 covers 15 residues. Germline V gene sequence: CDR1 SGHVS, CDR2 FNYEAQ. Generated by immunoSEQ multiplex PCR, the TCRdb table keeps only in-frame clones and is missing some. This table has 200,000 to 300,000 clones, roughly 81% appearing once. The J gene is TRBJ1-1, the V gene TRBV7-6; D unresolved. The sequencing sample was made of peripheral blood. This receptor was taken from a woman aged 80 or over with COVID-19, enrolled during active disease. This CDR3 reads CASSSTLGPNTEAFF. The CDR3 nucleotides read TGTGCCAGCAGCTCGACACTAGGACCGAACACTGAAGCTTTCTTT.